One T cell receptor beta chain is described in this entry. No antigen is known for it. The sample originates from a study of response to subunit inactivated influenza vaccine. Study-wide findings and caveats: Each seasonal influenza vaccination recruits few new T cells, the authors suggested.

TCRdb processed the RT-PCR reads anew with MiXCR; each CDR3 protein has one entry. The sample lists 650,000 to 800,000 distinct CDR3 sequences; over 11% were seen once. The CDR3 is made up of 15 amino acids. Germline CDR1 is MGHDK and CDR2 is SYGVNS. V lost 10 bases and J lost 2; bases outside the gene matches: 14. The sequencing here drew on PBMCs from blood, taken 14 to 15 days before vaccination. The genes are TRBV25-1 and TRBJ2-7; 7 bases are a match to TRBD1. The clonotype comes from a man in his fifties or sixties who received an inactivated influenza vaccine. The CDR3 loop is CANRGQGATPYEQYF. The CDR3 DNA follows: TGTGCCAACAGGGGTCAGGGAGCAACCCCCTACGAGCAGTACTTC.